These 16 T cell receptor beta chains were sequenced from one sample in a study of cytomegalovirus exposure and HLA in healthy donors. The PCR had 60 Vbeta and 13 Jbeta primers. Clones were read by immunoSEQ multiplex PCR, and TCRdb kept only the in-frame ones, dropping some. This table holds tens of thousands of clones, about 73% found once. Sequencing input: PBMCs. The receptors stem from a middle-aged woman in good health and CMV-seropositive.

CDR3 in DNA: TGCGCCAGCAGCAGGGACAGGAGCTCCTATAATTCACCCCTCCACTTT. It yields the protein CASSRDRSSYNSPLHF. The rearrangement uses TRBV5-1 and TRBJ1-6, with TRBD1 identical over 8 bases. The CDR3 runs 16 residues. Trimming cost V 4 bases and J 0 bases; bases outside gene matches: 3. In germline, CDR1 is SGHRS, CDR2 YFSETQ.

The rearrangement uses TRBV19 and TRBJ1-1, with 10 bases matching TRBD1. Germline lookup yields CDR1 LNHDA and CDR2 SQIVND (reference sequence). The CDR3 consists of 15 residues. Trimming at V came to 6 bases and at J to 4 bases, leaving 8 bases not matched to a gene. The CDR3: CASRGQGLSSTEAFF. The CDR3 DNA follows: TGTGCCAGTAGGGGACAGGGGTTGTCGAGCACTGAAGCTTTCTTT.

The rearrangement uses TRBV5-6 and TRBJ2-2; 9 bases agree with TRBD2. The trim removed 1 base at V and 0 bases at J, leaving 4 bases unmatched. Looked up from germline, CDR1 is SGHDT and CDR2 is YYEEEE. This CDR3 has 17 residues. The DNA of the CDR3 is TGTGCCAGCAGCTTGAGGGTAGCGGGAGCGAACACCGGGGAGCTGTTTTTT. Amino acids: CASSLRVAGANTGELFF.

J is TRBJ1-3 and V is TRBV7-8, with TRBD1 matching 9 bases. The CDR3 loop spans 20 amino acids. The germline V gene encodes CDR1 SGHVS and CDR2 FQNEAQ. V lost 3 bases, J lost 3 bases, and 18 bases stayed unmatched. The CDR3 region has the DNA TGTGCCAGCAGCTTTGCAACAGCCGCCGGGACAGGGAGTAGTGGAAACACCATATATTTT. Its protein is CASSFATAAGTGSSGNTIYF.

CDR3 nucleotide sequence: TGTGCCAGCAGTTTCAACGCCGGGACAAGGGATCCTGAAGCTTTCTTT. It yields the protein CASSFNAGTRDPEAFF. The chain is built from TRBV6-6 and TRBJ1-1; possible D gene TRBD1, 6 bases. The CDR3 runs 16 residues. Looked up from germline, CDR1 is MNHNY and CDR2 is SVGAGI (reference sequence). V gave up 4 bases and J gave up 6 bases, with 21 bases separating them.

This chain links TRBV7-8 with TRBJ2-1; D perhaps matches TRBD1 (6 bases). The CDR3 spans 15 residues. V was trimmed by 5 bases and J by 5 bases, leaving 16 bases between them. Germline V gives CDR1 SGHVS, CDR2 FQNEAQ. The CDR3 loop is CASSPGWTEDNEQFF. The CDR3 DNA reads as TGTGCCAGCAGCCCCGGTTGGACAGAAGACAATGAGCAGTTCTTC. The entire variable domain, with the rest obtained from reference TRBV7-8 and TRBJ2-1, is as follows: GAGVSQSPRYKVAKRGQDVALRCDPISGHVSLFWYQQALGQGPEFLTYFQNEAQLDKSGLPSDRFFAERPEGSVSTLKIQRTQQEDSAVYLCASSPGWTEDNEQFFGPGTRLTVL.

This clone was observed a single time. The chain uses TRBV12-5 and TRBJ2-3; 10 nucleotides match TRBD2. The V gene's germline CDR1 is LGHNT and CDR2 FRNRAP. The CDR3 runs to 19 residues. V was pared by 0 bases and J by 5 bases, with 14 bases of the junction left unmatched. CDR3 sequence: CASGLVLSGLAGVLDTQYF. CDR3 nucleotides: TGTGCTAGTGGTTTGGTACTCTCTGGGCTAGCGGGAGTCTTAGATACGCAGTATTTT.

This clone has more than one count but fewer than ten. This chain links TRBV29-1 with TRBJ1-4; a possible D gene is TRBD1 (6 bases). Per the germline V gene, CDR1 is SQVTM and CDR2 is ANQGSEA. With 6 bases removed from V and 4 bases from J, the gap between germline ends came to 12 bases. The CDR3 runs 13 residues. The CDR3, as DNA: TGCAGCGTGCAGGGGCAGCTTAATGAAAAACTGTTTTTT. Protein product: CSVQGQLNEKLFF. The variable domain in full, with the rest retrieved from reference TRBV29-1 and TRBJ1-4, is SAVISQKPSRDICQRGTSLTIQCQVDSQVTMMFWYRQQPGQSLTLIATANQGSEATYESGFVIDKFPISRPNLTFSTLTVSNMSPEDSSIYLCSVQGQLNEKLFFGSGTQLSVL.

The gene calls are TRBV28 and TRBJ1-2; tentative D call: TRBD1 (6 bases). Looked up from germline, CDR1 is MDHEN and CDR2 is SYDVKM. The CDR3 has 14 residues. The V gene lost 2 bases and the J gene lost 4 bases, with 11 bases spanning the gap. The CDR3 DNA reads TGTGCCAGCAGTTTAGAGGACAGCTCCTATGGCTACACCTTC. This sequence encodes CASSLEDSSYGYTF.

CDR3 amino acids: CASSSTGGPFSEQYF. For the CDR3, the DNA is TGTGCCAGCAGCTCGACAGGGGGCCCCTTCTCCGAGCAGTACTTC. The chain is built from TRBV7-2 and TRBJ2-7, with 10 bases lining up with TRBD1. The germline V gene has CDR1 SGHTA and CDR2 FQGNSA. This CDR3 region has 15 residues. The junction had 9 bases not matched to a gene; V was cut back by 4 bases and J by 6 bases.

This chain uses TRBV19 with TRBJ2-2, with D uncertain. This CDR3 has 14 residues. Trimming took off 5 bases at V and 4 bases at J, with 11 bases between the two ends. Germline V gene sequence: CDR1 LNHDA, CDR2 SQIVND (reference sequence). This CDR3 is CASSARPGTGELFF. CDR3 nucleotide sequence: TGTGCCAGTAGTGCACGGCCGGGCACCGGGGAGCTGTTTTTT.

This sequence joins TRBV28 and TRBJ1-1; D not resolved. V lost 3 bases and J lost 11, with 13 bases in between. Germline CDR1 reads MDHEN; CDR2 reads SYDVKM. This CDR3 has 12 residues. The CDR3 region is CASSFGSVGAFF. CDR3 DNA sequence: TGTGCCAGCAGTTTCGGGTCAGTTGGGGCTTTCTTT.

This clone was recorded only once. The CDR3 DNA follows: TGTGCCAGCCCTAATCACAGGGCGACCTACGAGCAGTACTTC. This encodes CASPNHRATYEQYF. This rearrangement joins TRBV21-1 to TRBJ2-7; the listed D gene, TRBD1, was not tested against the DNA. TRBV21-1 is termed a pseudogene. This CDR3 has 14 amino acids.

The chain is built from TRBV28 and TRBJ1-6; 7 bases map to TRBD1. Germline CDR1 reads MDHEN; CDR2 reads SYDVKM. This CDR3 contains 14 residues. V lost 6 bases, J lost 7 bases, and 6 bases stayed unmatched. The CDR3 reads CASRPGTANSPLHF. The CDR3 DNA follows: TGTGCCAGCAGGCCTGGGACAGCCAATTCACCCCTCCACTTT.

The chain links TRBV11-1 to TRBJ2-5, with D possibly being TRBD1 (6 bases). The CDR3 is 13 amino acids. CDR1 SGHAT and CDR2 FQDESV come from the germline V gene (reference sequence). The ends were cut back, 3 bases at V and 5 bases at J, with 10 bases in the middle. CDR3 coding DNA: TGTGCCAGCAGCTTGGGGGCTGGGGAGACCCAGTACTTC. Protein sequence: CASSLGAGETQYF. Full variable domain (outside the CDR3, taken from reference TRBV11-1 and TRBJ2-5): EAEVAQSPRYKITEKSQAVAFWCDPISGHATLYWYRQILGQGPELLVQFQDESVVDDSQLPKDRFSAERLKGVDSTLKIQPAELGDSAMYLCASSLGAGETQYFGPGTRLLVL.

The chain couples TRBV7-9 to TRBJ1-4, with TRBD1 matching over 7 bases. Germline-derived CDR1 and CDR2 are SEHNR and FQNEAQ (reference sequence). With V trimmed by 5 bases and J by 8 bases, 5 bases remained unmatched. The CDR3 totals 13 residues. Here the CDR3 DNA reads TGTGCCAGCAGCCCCCAACAGGGGGAAAAACTGTTTTTT. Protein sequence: CASSPQQGEKLFF.